A single sample is the source of the 29 T cell receptor beta chains below, sequenced in a study of T-cell memory formation after mild COVID-19. One entry per CDR3 protein results from TCRdb running MiXCR on the 5' RACE reads. This repertoire shows roughly 240,000 distinct CDR3 sequences, 15% to 20% found once; its top ten account for roughly 22%. The specimen was PBMCs or a T cell subset sorted from them (not recorded which). Receptors were obtained from a man younger than 35 who had mild COVID-19 (a few samples of this study predate the infection). Cell type and time point are not known.

The chain is built from TRBV4-3 and TRBJ2-1; D possibly matches TRBD1 or TRBD2 (5 bases each). The V gene lost 2 bases and the J gene lost 2 bases, with 10 bases spanning the gap. Germline values: CDR1 LGHNA, CDR2 YSLEER. This CDR3 contains 15 residues. The CDR3 loop is CASSQSQGAYNEQFF. The CDR3 region has the DNA TGCGCCAGCAGCCAAAGCCAGGGAGCCTACAATGAGCAGTTCTTC.

This clonotype has a handful of counts. This sequence joins TRBV2 and TRBJ2-1, with TRBD2 identical over 7 bases. CDR3 size: 12 residues. Losses at the gene ends were 4 bases for V and 12 bases for J; bases not matched to a gene: 6. CDR1 is SNHLY, CDR2 FYNNEI, per germline. DNA of the CDR3: TGTGCCAGCAGTGCGACGGGGGGACCGCAGTTCTTC. Protein sequence: CASSATGGPQFF.

This clonotype has just one count. The chain uses TRBV23-1 and TRBJ1-5, with a weak D call TRBD1 (6 bases). TRBV23-1 is marked as an open reading frame, function uncertain. V was cut by 2 bases and J by 0 bases, with 14 bases left in between. The CDR3 consists of 17 residues. CDR3 sequence reads: CASSQVLGQNSNQPQHF. CDR3 DNA: TGCGCCAGCAGTCAAGTCCTAGGACAGAATAGCAATCAGCCCCAGCATTTT.

This clonotype was seen ten or more times. V gene TRBV2 combines with J gene TRBJ2-7; 7 nucleotides match TRBD1. This CDR3 is 11 amino acids long. The V gene's germline CDR1 is SNHLY and CDR2 FYNNEI. V shed 8 bases and J 4 bases; nucleotides not matched to a gene: 2. The CDR3 region has the DNA TGTGCCAGCGGGACAGCTTACGAGCAGTACGTC. It is translated as CASGTAYEQYV.

This clonotype was picked up a small number of times. The chain links TRBV15 to TRBJ1-6; 8 bases are shared with TRBD1. Germline V gene data show CDR1 as LNHNV and CDR2 as YYDKDF (reference sequence). J was trimmed by 0 bases and V by 2 bases; bases with no gene match: 9. The CDR3 spans 19 residues. The CDR3 sequence is CATSRSPGQGSSYNSPLHF. The CDR3 region has the DNA TGTGCCACCAGCAGAAGCCCCGGACAGGGAAGCTCCTATAATTCACCCCTCCACTTT.

This clonotype was seen a handful of times. V is TRBV4-1 and J is TRBJ2-7, with D tentatively TRBD1 or TRBD2 (5 bases each). This CDR3 contains 14 residues. The V gene's germline CDR1 is MGHRA and CDR2 YSYEKL. V was trimmed by 4 bases and J by 0 bases, leaving 10 bases between them. The CDR3 sequence is CASSLRDGSYEQYV. CDR3 nucleotide sequence: TGCGCCAGCAGCCTACGGGACGGCTCCTACGAGCAGTACGTC.

There are a few counts of this clonotype. The V gene is TRBV7-9, the J gene TRBJ2-2; D is unresolved. Germline V gives CDR1 SEHNR, CDR2 FQNEAQ (reference sequence). This CDR3 is built from 10 residues. Trimming removed 8 bases from V and 6 bases from J, with 4 bases in between. The CDR3 reads CASGAGELFF. In DNA, the CDR3 is TGTGCCAGCGGGGCCGGGGAGCTGTTTTTT.

This clonotype has only a few counts. The chain joins TRBV4-3 to TRBJ2-2; TRBD2 matches 10 bases. The CDR3 has 18 residues. The V gene end was trimmed by 2 bases and the J gene end by 5 bases; junction bases not matched to a gene: 11. Per the germline V gene, CDR1 is LGHNA and CDR2 is YSLEER. CDR3 DNA sequence: TGCGCCAGCAGCCAATCGTGGGGAGCGGGGGGGCGGACCGGGGAGCTGTTTTTT. Its protein product is CASSQSWGAGGRTGELFF.

There are a few counts of this clonotype. This chain links TRBV30 with TRBJ2-1; D gene ambiguous. CDR1 GTSNPN and CDR2 SVGIG come from the germline V gene (reference sequence). The CDR3 loop spans 13 amino acids. V was cut by 0 bases and J by 5 bases, with 8 bases left in between. The CDR3 region has the DNA TGTGCCTGGAGTGTAATGACGGACAATGAGCAGTTCTTC. Protein sequence: CAWSVMTDNEQFF.

In its sample, this clonotype was seen a few times. The gene calls are TRBV20-1 and TRBJ2-3; D may be TRBD1 or TRBD2 (7 bases each). The CDR3 loop spans 17 amino acids. The V gene lost 1 base and the J gene lost 4 bases, with 21 bases spanning the gap. The germline CDR1 and CDR2 sequences are DFQATT and SNEGSKA (reference sequence). The DNA for the CDR3 is TGCAGTGCTAGAGCGGTGTTGGTACAGGGGAGGGCAGATACGCAGTATTTT. Its translation: CSARAVLVQGRADTQYF.

The rearrangement links TRBV11-2 to TRBJ2-1; 7 bases are a match to TRBD1. Germline assignment: CDR1 SGHAT and CDR2 FQNNGV. The CDR3 contains 15 residues. V trimming: 5 bases; J trimming: 6 bases; junction bases outside the gene matches: 10. This CDR3 is CASSRTSRGFNEQFF. The CDR3 DNA sequence: TGTGCCAGCAGCCGTACCTCCAGGGGGTTCAATGAGCAGTTCTTC.

The rearrangement links TRBV20-1 to TRBJ2-1; D not certain. The CDR3 totals 13 residues. Germline CDR1 DFQATT, CDR2 SNEGSKA (reference sequence). With 2 bases removed from V and 0 bases from J, the gap between germline ends came to 5 bases. Here the CDR3 DNA reads TGCAGTGCTAGAAAAGGCTCCTACAATGAGCAGTTCTTC. Protein: CSARKGSYNEQFF.

V is TRBV7-2 and J is TRBJ1-6; D gene uncertain. The CDR3 contains 15 residues. Deletions cut 0 bases from V and 13 bases from J, with 16 bases between. Germline assignment: CDR1 SGHTA and CDR2 FQGNSA. The CDR3: CASSLAASAAVPLHF. Here the CDR3 DNA reads TGTGCCAGCAGCTTAGCGGCATCAGCGGCAGTTCCCCTCCACTTT.

This clonotype turned up a few times. V usage is TRBV2 and J usage is TRBJ1-3; maybe TRBD1 (6 bases). The CDR3 spans 16 residues. In germline, CDR1 is SNHLY, CDR2 FYNNEI. V dropped 6 bases and J dropped 3 bases, with 18 bases sitting between them. The CDR3 DNA reads TGTGCCAGCAGGGTGTTCCAGGGGTTGCTTGGAAACACCATATATTTT. Translation: CASRVFQGLLGNTIYF. Based on the CDR3 plus reference TRBV2 and TRBJ1-3, the full variable domain is EPEVTQTPSHQVTQMGQEVILRCVPISNHLYFYWYRQILGQKVEFLVSFYNNEISEKSEIFDDQFSVERPDGSNFTLKIRSTKLEDSAMYFCASRVFQGLLGNTIYFGEGSWLTVV.

This clonotype was observed at least ten times. This chain connects TRBV29-1 to TRBJ1-5, with a weak D call TRBD1 (6 bases). The V end lost 7 bases, the J end lost 6 bases, and 16 bases lay between the germline ends. CDR1 is SQVTM, CDR2 ANQGSEA, per germline. The CDR3 covers 13 residues. The CDR3 loop is CSDHREAGQPQHF. The CDR3 nucleotides read TGCAGCGATCACAGGGAGGCCGGTCAGCCCCAGCATTTT.

The rearrangement links TRBV24-1 to TRBJ1-2, with 7 bases identical to TRBD1. Trimming took 3 bases from V and 6 from J; bases not matched to a gene: 9. Germline V gene lookup returns CDR1 KGHDR and CDR2 SFDVKD. CDR3 length equals 15 residues. CDR3 residues: CATSDESTGLHGYTF. The CDR3 DNA is TGTGCCACCAGTGATGAATCGACAGGGCTCCATGGCTACACCTTC.

This chain connects TRBV19 to TRBJ1-4; D gene uncertain. The CDR3 runs 15 residues. V lost 7 bases and J 0 bases, leaving 12 bases between the germline ends. CDR1 is LNHDA and CDR2 is SQIVND in the germline V gene (reference sequence). DNA of the CDR3: TGTGCCAGTATGGGCCTAGGAGCAACTAATGAAAAACTGTTTTTT. It is translated as CASMGLGATNEKLFF.

The chain employs TRBV2 and TRBJ2-7; D ambiguous. This CDR3 has 14 amino acids. The germline V and J ends were trimmed by 2 bases and 3 bases, with 11 bases remaining between them. Germline CDR1 reads SNHLY; CDR2 reads FYNNEI. Written as DNA, the CDR3 is TGTGCCAGCAGTGAAATGGGTCGACACTACGAGCAGTACGTC. Its protein is CASSEMGRHYEQYV.

This chain uses TRBV6-5 with TRBJ2-2; possibly TRBD2 for D (5 bases). The CDR3 contains 14 residues. The V end was cut by 5 bases, the J end by 0 bases, with 7 bases between. Germline V gives CDR1 MNHEY, CDR2 SVGAGI. In DNA, the CDR3 is TGTGCCAGCAGTCGGGAAGCGAACACCGGGGAGCTGTTTTTT. It is translated as CASSREANTGELFF.

In this sample, this clonotype turned up a few times. Relative to the germline gene, one junction end is altered; a read error may explain this. The chain employs TRBV6-5 and TRBJ1-1; the D is unclear. CDR1 is MNHEY and CDR2 is SVGAGI in the germline V gene. The CDR3 spans 15 residues. The CDR3 DNA follows: TGTGCCAGCAGTCACTCCCGAGGTCTGAGTACTGAAGCTTTCTTT. Translating gives CASSHSRGLSTEAFF.

This clonotype came up many times. This sequence joins TRBV12-3 or TRBV12-4 and TRBJ2-1; no reliable D call. CDR3 length: 14 amino acids. Deletions cut 2 bases from V and 7 bases from J, with 12 bases between. CDR3 sequence (DNA): TGTGCCAGCAGTTTACAAGGAACTGCAAATGAGCAGTTCTTC. Translating it yields CASSLQGTANEQFF.

The table lists this clonotype with a few counts. The chain is built from TRBV10-3 and TRBJ2-5; possible D gene TRBD2, 5 bases. The CDR3 totals 13 residues. V was clipped by 6 bases and J by 5 bases, with 13 bases between them. Germline CDR1 reads ENHRY; CDR2 reads SYGVKD. The CDR3 DNA follows: TGTGCCATCAGGAGCGGTGGCGGGGAGACCCAGTACTTC. Its protein product is CAIRSGGGETQYF.

This rearrangement joins TRBV24-1 to TRBJ2-6; D is uncertain. Trimming removed 7 bases from V and 1 base from J, with 4 bases in between. Germline V gives CDR1 KGHDR, CDR2 SFDVKD. The CDR3 loop spans 13 amino acids. CDR3 in amino acids: CATSPSGANVLTF. The CDR3 DNA sequence: TGTGCCACCAGCCCATCTGGGGCCAACGTCCTGACTTTC.

This clonotype was picked up a small number of times. This chain connects TRBV5-6 to TRBJ1-1; D unresolved. V shed 4 bases and J shed 10 bases, with 17 bases lying between them. CDR1 is SGHDT, CDR2 YYEEEE, per germline. The CDR3 extends over 13 amino acids. In DNA form, the CDR3 reads TGTGCCAGCAGCCTAAGACCTACGGACGTAGCTTTCTTT. Encoded protein: CASSLRPTDVAFF.

This clonotype was counted a few times. J is TRBJ1-5 and V is TRBV7-2, with D hard to call. V was shortened by 2 bases and J by 7 bases, with 9 bases between the two germline ends. Germline CDR1 and CDR2: SGHTA and FQGNSA. This CDR3 spans 13 amino acids. The CDR3 region is CASSLSGRQPQHF. CDR3 coding DNA: TGTGCCAGCAGCTTATCGGGGAGGCAGCCCCAGCATTTT.

This clonotype was observed a few times. The chain uses TRBV5-1 and TRBJ2-1, with D uncertain. Germline values: CDR1 SGHRS, CDR2 YFSETQ. Trimming pared 8 bases from V and 8 bases from J, leaving 20 bases between. There are 14 residues in the CDR3. DNA of the CDR3: TGCGCCAGTTGTGCAGTTGAGTGCTCGGATGAGCAGTTCTTC. Translating it yields CASCAVECSDEQFF.

This chain joins TRBV2 and TRBJ2-7; TRBD2 aligns across 8 bases. The V segment lost 6 bases and the J segment 7 bases; nucleotides outside the gene matches: 8. CDR3 length: 13 residues. CDR1 SNHLY and CDR2 FYNNEI come from the germline V gene. The chain's CDR3 is CASRASGPREQYF. CDR3 nucleotide sequence: TGTGCCAGCAGAGCTAGCGGGCCCAGGGAGCAGTACTTC.

This clonotype has more than one count but fewer than ten. This chain links TRBV15 with TRBJ1-2; D unclear. This CDR3 is 12 amino acids long. CDR1 and CDR2 (germline): LNHNV, YYDKDF (reference sequence). V lost 0 bases and J 7 bases, leaving 6 bases between the germline ends. CDR3 nucleotides: TGTGCCACCAGCAGAGATTACCGTGGCTACACCTTC. Amino acids: CATSRDYRGYTF.

The chain combines TRBV12-3 or TRBV12-4 with TRBJ2-5, with 11 bases matching TRBD2. Germline trimming cut 4 bases from V and 2 bases from J; bases unmatched to any gene: 6. The CDR3 consists of 16 residues. The chain's CDR3 is CASSYEVAGGQETQYF. CDR3 bases: TGTGCCAGCAGTTACGAGGTAGCGGGGGGGCAAGAGACCCAGTACTTC.